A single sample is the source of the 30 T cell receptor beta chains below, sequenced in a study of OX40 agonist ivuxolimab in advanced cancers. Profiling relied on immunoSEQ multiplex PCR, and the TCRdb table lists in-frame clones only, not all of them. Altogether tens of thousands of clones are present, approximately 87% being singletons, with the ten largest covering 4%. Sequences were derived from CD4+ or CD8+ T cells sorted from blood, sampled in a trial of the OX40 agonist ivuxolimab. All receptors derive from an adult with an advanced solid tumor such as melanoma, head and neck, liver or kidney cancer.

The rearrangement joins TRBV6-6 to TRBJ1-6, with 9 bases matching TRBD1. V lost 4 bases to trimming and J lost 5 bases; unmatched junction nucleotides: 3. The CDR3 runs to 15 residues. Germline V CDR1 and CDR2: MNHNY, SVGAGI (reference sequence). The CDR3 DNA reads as TGTGCCAGCAGTTCGACAGGGGGGCATAATTCACCCCTCCACTTT. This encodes CASSSTGGHNSPLHF.

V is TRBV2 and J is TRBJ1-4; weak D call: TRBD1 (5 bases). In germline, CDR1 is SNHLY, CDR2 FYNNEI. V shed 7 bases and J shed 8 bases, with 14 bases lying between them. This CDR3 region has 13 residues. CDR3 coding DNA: TGTGCCAGCACCCCAGGGTATAGCGAAAAACTGTTTTTT. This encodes CASTPGYSEKLFF. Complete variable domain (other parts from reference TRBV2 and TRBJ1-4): EPEVTQTPSHQVTQMGQEVILRCVPISNHLYFYWYRQILGQKVEFLVSFYNNEISEKSEIFDDQFSVERPDGSNFTLKIRSTKLEDSAMYFCASTPGYSEKLFFGSGTQLSVL.

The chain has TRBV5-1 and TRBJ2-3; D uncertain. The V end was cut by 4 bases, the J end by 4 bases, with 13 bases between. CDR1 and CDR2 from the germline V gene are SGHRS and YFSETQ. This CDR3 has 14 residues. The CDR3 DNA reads TGCGCCAGCAGCCCCGCTAGGCTGCCAGATACGCAGTATTTT. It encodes CASSPARLPDTQYF.

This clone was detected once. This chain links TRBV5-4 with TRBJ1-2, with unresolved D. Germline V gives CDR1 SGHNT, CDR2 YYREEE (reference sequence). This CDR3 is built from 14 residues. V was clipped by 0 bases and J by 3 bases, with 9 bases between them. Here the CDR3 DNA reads TGTGCCAGCAGCTTGGCGCAGACTTACTATGGCTACACCTTC. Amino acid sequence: CASSLAQTYYGYTF.

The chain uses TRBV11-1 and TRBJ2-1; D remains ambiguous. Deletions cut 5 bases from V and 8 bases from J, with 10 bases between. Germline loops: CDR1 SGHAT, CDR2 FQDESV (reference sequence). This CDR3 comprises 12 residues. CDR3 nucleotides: TGTGCCAGCAGCCCCGAGAGGTATGAGCAGTTCTTC. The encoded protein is CASSPERYEQFF.

This CDR3 is CASSRTSGTTDTQYF. The CDR3 region has the DNA TGCGCCAGCAGCCGAACTAGCGGGACCACAGATACGCAGTATTTT. The rearrangement links TRBV5-1 to TRBJ2-3, with 10 bases lining up with TRBD2. Germline values: CDR1 SGHRS, CDR2 YFSETQ. After removal of 4 bases from V and 2 bases from J, the junction contained 4 bases not matched to a gene. The CDR3 sequence is 15 residues long.

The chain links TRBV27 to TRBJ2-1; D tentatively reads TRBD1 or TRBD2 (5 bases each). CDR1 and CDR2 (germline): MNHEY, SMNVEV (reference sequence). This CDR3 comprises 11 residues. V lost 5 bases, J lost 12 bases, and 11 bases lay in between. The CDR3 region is CASSGGLVQFF. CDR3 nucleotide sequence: TGTGCCAGCAGTGGGGGTTTGGTGCAGTTCTTC.

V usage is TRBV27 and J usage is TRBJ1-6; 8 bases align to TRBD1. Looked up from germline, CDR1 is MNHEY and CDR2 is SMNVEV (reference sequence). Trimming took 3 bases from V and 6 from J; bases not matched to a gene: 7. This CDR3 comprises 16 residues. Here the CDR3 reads CASSFRQGAGNSPLHF. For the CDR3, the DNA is TGTGCCAGCAGTTTTCGCCAGGGGGCGGGTAATTCACCCCTCCACTTT.

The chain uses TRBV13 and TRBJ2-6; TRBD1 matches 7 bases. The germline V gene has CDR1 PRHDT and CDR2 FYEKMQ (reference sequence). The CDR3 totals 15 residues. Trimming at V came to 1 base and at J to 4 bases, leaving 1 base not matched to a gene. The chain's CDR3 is CASSLEGAGANVLTF. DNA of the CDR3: TGTGCCAGCAGCTTAGAGGGGGCCGGGGCCAACGTCCTGACTTTC.

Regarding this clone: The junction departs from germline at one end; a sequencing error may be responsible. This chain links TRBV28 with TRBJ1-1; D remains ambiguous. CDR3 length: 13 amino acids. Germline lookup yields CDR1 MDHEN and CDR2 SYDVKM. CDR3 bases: TGTGCCAGCAGGGAACAGCCTAACATTGAAGCTTTCTTT. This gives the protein CASREQPNIEAFF.

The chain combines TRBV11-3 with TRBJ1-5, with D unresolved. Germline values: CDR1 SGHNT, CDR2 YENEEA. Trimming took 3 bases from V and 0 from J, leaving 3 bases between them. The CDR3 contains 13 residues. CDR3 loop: CASSLNSNQPQHF. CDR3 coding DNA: TGTGCCAGCAGCTTGAATAGCAATCAGCCCCAGCATTTT. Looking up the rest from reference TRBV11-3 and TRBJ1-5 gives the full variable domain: EAGVVQSPRYKIIEKKQPVAFWCNPISGHNTLYWYLQNLGQGPELLIRYENEEAVDDSQLPKDRFSAERLKGVDSTLKIQPAELGDSAVYLCASSLNSNQPQHFGDGTRLSIL.

The CDR3 loop reads CASTRFGGRGANEKLFF. CDR3 sequence (DNA): TGTGCCAGCACCCGCTTCGGGGGGCGCGGGGCTAATGAAAAACTGTTTTTT. V gene TRBV28 combines with J gene TRBJ1-4; maybe TRBD1 (6 bases). The CDR3 is 17 amino acids. V was shortened by 7 bases and J by 3 bases, with 21 bases between the two germline ends. Germline CDR1 is MDHEN and CDR2 is SYDVKM. Full variable domain (remainder filled in from reference TRBV28 and TRBJ1-4): DVKVTQSSRYLVKRTGEKVFLECVQDMDHENMFWYRQDPGLGLRLIYFSYDVKMKEKGDIPEGYSVSREKKERFSLILESASTNQTSMYLCASTRFGGRGANEKLFFGSGTQLSVL.

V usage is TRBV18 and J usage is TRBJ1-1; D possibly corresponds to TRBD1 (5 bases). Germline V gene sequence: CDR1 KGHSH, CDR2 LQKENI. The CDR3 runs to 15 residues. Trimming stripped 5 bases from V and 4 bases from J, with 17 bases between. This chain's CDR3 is CASSTQSGAITEAFF. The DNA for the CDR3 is TGTGCCAGCTCAACCCAATCCGGGGCGATCACTGAAGCTTTCTTT.

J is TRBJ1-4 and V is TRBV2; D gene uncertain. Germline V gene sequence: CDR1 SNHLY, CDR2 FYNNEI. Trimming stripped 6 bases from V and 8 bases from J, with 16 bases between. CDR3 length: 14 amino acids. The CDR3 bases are TGTGCCAGCAGCGATGTGGAGGGTAACGAAAAACTGTTTTTT. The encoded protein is CASSDVEGNEKLFF.

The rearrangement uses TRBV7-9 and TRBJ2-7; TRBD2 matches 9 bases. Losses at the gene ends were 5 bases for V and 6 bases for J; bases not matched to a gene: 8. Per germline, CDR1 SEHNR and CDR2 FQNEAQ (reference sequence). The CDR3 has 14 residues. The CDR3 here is CASSRAGGSGEQYF. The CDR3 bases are TGTGCCAGCAGCAGAGCGGGGGGATCAGGCGAGCAGTACTTC.

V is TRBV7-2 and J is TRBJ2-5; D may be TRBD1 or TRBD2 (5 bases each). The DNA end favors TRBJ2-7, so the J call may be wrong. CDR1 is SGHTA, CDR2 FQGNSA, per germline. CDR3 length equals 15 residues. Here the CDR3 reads CASILLSGRQYEQYF. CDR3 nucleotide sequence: TGTGCCAGCATCCTTCTCTCGGGGCGGCAATACGAGCAGTACTTC.

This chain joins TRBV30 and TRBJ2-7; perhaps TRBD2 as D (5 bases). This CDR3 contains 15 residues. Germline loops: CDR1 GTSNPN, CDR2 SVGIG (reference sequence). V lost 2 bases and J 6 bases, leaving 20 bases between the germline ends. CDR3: CAWSPHPSGYGEQYF. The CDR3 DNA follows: TGTGCCTGGAGTCCTCACCCTTCGGGGTACGGCGAGCAGTACTTC.

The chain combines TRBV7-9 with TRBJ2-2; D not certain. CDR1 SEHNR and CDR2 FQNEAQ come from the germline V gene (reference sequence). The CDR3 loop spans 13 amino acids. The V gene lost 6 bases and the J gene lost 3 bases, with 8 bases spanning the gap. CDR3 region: CASSSQYTGELFF. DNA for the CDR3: TGTGCCAGCAGTTCTCAGTACACCGGGGAGCTGTTTTTT.

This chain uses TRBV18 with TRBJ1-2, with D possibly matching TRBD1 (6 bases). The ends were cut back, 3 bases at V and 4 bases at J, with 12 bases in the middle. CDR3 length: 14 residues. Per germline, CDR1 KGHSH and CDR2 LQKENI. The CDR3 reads CASSPAGDVYGYTF. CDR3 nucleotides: TGTGCCAGCTCACCGGCAGGGGACGTCTATGGCTACACCTTC. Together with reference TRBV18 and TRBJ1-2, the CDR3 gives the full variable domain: NAGVMQNPRHLVRRRGQEARLRCSPMKGHSHVYWYRQLPEEGLKFMVYLQKENIIDESGMPKERFSAEFPKEGPSILRIQQVVRGDSAAYFCASSPAGDVYGYTFGSGTRLTVV.

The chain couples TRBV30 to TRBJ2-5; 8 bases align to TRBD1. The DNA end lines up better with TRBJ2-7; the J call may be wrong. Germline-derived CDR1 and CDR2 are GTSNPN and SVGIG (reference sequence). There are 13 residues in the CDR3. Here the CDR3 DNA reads TGTGCCTGGACCCGGGACAGGCCCTACGAGCAGTACTTC. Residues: CAWTRDRPYEQYF.

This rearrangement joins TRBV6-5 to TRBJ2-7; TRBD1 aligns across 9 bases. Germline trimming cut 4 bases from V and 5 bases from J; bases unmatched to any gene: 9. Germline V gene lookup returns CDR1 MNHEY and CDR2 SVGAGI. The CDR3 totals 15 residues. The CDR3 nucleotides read TGTGCCAGCAGTTCCTCCGGGACAGGGCACAACGAGCAGTACTTC. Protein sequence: CASSSSGTGHNEQYF.

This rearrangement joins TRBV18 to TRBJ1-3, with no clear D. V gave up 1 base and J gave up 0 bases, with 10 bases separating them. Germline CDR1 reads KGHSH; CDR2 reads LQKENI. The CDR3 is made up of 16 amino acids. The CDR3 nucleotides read TGTGCCAGCTCACCACTCCAGTTCAGCTCTGGAAACACCATATATTTT. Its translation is CASSPLQFSSGNTIYF.

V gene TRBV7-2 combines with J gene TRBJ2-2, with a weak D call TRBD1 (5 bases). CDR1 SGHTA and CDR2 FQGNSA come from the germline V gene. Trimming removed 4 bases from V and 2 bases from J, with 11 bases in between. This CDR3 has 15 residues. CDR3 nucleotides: TGTGCCAGCAGCTCAGGGCTCGCCAACACCGGGGAGCTGTTTTTT. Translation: CASSSGLANTGELFF.

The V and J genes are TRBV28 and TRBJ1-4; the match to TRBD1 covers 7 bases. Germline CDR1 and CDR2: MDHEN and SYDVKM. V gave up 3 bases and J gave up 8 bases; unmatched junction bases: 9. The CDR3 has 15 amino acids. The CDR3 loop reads CASSFDDRVGEKLFF. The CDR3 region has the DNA TGTGCCAGCAGTTTTGACGACAGGGTTGGGGAAAAACTGTTTTTT.

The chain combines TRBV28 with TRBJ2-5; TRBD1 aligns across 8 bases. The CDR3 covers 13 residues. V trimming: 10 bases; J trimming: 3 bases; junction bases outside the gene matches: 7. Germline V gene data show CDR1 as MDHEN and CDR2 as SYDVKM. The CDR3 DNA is TGTGCCATCGTGGACAGGGTAAAAGAGACCCAGTACTTC. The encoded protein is CAIVDRVKETQYF.

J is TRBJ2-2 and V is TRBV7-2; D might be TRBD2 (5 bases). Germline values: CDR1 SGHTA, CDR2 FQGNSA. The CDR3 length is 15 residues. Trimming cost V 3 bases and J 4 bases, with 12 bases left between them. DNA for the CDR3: TGTGCCAGCAGCTTCGAGCGGTTTCGCACCGGGGAGCTGTTTTTT. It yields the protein CASSFERFRTGELFF.

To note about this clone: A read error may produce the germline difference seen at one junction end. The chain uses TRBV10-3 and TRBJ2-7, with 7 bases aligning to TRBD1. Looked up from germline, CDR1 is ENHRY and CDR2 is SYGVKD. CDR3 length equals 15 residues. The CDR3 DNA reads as TGTGCCAGCAGTTCATTCTGGGACAGCACCTACGAGCAGTACTTC. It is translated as CASSSFWDSTYEQYF.

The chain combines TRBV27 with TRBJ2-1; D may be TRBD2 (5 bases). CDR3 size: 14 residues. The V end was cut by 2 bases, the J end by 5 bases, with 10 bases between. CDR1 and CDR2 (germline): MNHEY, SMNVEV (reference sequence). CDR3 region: CASSLPGRNNEQFF. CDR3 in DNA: TGTGCCAGCAGTTTACCGGGAAGGAACAATGAGCAGTTCTTC.

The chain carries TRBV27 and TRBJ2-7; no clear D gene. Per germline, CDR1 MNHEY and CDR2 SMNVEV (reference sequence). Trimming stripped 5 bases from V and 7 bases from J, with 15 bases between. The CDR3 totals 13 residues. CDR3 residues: CASSPLRTGEQYF. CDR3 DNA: TGTGCCAGCAGTCCCTTGAGGACCGGGGAGCAGTACTTC.

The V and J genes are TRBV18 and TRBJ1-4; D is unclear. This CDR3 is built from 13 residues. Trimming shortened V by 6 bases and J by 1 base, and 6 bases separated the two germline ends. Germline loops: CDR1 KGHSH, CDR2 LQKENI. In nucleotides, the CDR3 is TGTGCCAGCTCGCTGCAAACTAATGAAAAACTGTTTTTT. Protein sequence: CASSLQTNEKLFF.